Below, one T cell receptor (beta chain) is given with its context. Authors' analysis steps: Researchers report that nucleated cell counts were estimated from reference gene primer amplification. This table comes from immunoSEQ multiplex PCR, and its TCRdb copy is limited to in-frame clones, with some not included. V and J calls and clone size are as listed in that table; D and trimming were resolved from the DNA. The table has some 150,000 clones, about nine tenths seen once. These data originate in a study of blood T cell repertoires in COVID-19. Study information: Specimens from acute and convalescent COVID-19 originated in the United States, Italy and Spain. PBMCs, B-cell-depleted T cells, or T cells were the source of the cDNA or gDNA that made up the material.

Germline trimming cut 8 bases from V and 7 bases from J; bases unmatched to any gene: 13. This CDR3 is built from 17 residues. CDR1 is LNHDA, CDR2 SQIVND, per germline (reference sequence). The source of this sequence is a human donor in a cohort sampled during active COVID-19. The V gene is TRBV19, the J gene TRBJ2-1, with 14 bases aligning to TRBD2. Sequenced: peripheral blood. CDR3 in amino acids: CASRAGLAGGHWNEQFF. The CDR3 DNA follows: TGTGCCAGTCGCGCCGGACTAGCGGGAGGCCATTGGAATGAGCAGTTCTTC. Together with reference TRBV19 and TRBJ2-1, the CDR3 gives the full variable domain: DGGITQSPKYLFRKEGQNVTLSCEQNLNHDAMYWYRQDPGQGLRLIYYSQIVNDFQKGDIAEGYSVSREKKESFPLTVTSAQKNPTAFYLCASRAGLAGGHWNEQFFGPGTRLTVL.